This T cell receptor beta chain was recovered during a study of identical twins. Study outcomes and limitations: Compared with models, monozygotic twins showed more out-of-frame TCR alpha sharing.

This clonotype was seen many times. No antigen is known for it. MiXCR, run by TCRdb on the 5' RACE reads, gives a single entry per CDR3 protein. This sample has 350,000 to 500,000 distinct CDR3 sequences, with 15% to 20% found just once. V was trimmed by 4 bases and J by 3 bases, leaving 20 bases between them. From germline, CDR1 is SGDLS and CDR2 YYNGEE. The CDR3 runs 17 residues. Material: naive T cells sorted from blood. This receptor was taken from a man in his fifties in good health. The chain carries TRBV9 and TRBJ2-1; TRBD2 might be the D (5 bases). The CDR3 loop reads CASSPRTGSAHYNEQFF. DNA for the CDR3: TGTGCCAGCAGCCCTCGGACGGGGTCCGCCCACTACAATGAGCAGTTCTTC.